This entry features one T cell receptor beta chain sequence. What it binds is not known. Germline values: CDR1 WNHNN, CDR2 SYGVQD (reference sequence). This CDR3 is built from 19 residues. V was clipped by 2 bases and J by 0 bases, with 20 bases between them. These data come from a study of cytomegalovirus exposure and HLA in healthy donors. The study's findings and limits: It is likely that the observed cluster of highly shared sequence variants was a sequencing artifact.

The PCR employed 60 Vbeta primers together with 13 Jbeta primers. The data were produced by immunoSEQ multiplex PCR, yet TCRdb's version contains in-frame clones alone and is incomplete. The sample has 80,000 to 130,000 clones, approximately 81% seen once. The material sequenced was PBMCs. The rearrangement links TRBV10-1 to TRBJ2-1, with a tentative D call TRBD2 (6 bases). The receptor was derived from a female donor in good health and CMV-seropositive. CDR3 DNA: TGCGCCAGCAGTGAGGGCAGCGTACTAGCTGCTAGCTCCTACAATGAGCAGTTCTTC. Translation gives CASSEGSVLAASSYNEQFF.